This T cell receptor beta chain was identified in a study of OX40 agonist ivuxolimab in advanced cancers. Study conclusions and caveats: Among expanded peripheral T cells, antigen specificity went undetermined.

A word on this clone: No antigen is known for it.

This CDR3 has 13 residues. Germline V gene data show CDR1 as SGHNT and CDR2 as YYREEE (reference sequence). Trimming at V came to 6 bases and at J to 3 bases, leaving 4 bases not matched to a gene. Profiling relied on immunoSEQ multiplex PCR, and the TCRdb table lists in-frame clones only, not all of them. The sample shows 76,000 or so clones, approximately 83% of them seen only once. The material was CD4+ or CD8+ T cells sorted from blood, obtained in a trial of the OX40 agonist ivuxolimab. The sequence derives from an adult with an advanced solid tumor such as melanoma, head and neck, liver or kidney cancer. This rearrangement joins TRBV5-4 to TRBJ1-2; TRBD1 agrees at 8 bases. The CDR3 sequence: CASKQDRDYGYTF. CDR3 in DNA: TGTGCCAGCAAACAGGACAGGGACTATGGCTACACCTTC.